A selection of T cell receptor beta chains follows, all from one sample in a study of T cell responses to AZD1222 COVID-19 vaccine. Assay used: immunoSEQ multiplex PCR; TCRdb lists only in-frame clones, some missing. The sample lists under 95,000 clones; around 89% were seen once. Specimen: peripheral blood, collected on day 0 of AZD1222 vaccination. The receptors here all came from an adult in good health. Each CDR3 is given with its conserved first and last residue. For some rows the clone size is stated as once, few or many, or as a class when expanded; others skip it.

V gene	clone size	CDR3 protein
TRBV9	medium-sized	CASSGSRGVPLQETQYF
TRBV6-2/TRBV6-3	.	CASSKQGSSYEQYF
TRBV28	.	CASNQNEKLFF
TRBV19	.	CASSILNDSPLHF
TRBV7-9	few	CASSFLYEQYF
TRBV11-2	once	CASSPVDRAVGNTIYF
TRBV7-2	.	CASSLSGGGQPQHF
TRBV20-1	once	CSASPGANQPQHF
TRBV4-3	.	CASSQASGGSSYNSPLHF
TRBV11-2	.	CASSFRTDYEQYF
TRBV27	.	CASSWTGDSYGYTF
TRBV6-5	.	CASNRGRGTYEQYF
TRBV19	.	CASTPGGNEQFF
TRBV19	.	CASTSQGSETQYF
TRBV4-2	.	CASSGTGVAGEAFF
TRBV5-1	.	CATSSGDLAYEQYF
TRBV10-3	once	CAISATRTVTEAFF
TRBV6-5	.	CASERGGMNTEAFF
TRBV5-1	.	CASSLWAGRNTEAFF
TRBV7-3	.	CARVGPAKNIQYF
TRBV19	.	CASNRQTGQTGNTIYF
TRBV19	.	CASSDEGRSAEKLFF
TRBV15	.	CATSRTQEANNYGYTF
TRBV2	once	CASSEARDRGLTPKNIQYF
TRBV6-5	.	CASRKTGNTEAFF
TRBV9	.	CASSVGGAGYTF
TRBV7-2	.	CASSSQGDQPQHF
TRBV6-4	.	CASSDGTGGSPLHF
TRBV21-1	.	CASSKDGDRIYEQYF
TRBV6-5	.	CASSYSYRDNEKLFF
TRBV5-1	few	CASSFSASPEDTQYF
TRBV24-1	.	CATSDFSGLAGLYTQYF
TRBV18	.	CASSLPGQGDGYTF
TRBV5-1	.	CASSLVGTGGDTEAFF
TRBV5-4	.	CASSLGVLEQGQLAKNIQYF
TRBV11-3	.	CASSQPQDGYYGYTF
TRBV19	.	CASRKRDRGRDNEQFF
TRBV19	.	CASSTGQRNTIYF
TRBV7-9	few	CASSGRTLDTIYF
TRBV6-6	.	CASSYHYSGSTEAFF
TRBV19	.	CASSKWGVNEQFF
TRBV7-9	.	CASSLEYSPLHF
TRBV7-2	.	CASSLVQAEQFF
TRBV7-3	.	CASSLTPGAGINEQFF
TRBV12-3/TRBV12-4	.	CASKGETQYF
TRBV6-4	.	CASRLRRHTQYF
TRBV9	.	CASSVRRFVGSGANVLTF